A single sample is the source of the 8 T cell receptor beta chains below, sequenced in a study of T cells in women clearing cervical HPV infection. Assay used: immunoSEQ multiplex PCR; TCRdb lists only in-frame clones, some missing. Its listing shows 20,000 to 25,000 clones. The sequenced sample was blood buffy coat. The origin of the receptors is a woman aged 18-70 years with a cervical HPV16 infection that either progressed to CIN3+ or cleared (not recorded which).

Worth noting for this clone: From the germline J gene comes the end of the CDR3, since the read stops 3 residues before it. The chain couples TRBV20-1 to TRBJ1-5; a weak D match, TRBD1 (5 bases). The germline V and J ends were trimmed by 6 bases and 3 bases, with 12 bases remaining between them. Germline V gene sequence: CDR1 DFQATT, CDR2 SNEGSKA (reference sequence). CDR3 length equals 13 residues. CDR3 DNA, as far as it was read: TGCAGTGCCCTCGGGACTGCCAATCAGCCC. As protein: CSALGTANQP. The full CDR3 protein is CSALGTANQPQHF.

Turning to this clone: The read terminates 3 residues ahead of where the CDR3 ends, so the germline J gene completes it. The chain joins TRBV2 to TRBJ1-3; D is unresolved. V lost 5 bases and J lost 4, with 6 bases in between. The germline CDR1 and CDR2 sequences are SNHLY and FYNNEI. CDR3 length: 12 residues. CDR3 DNA, as far as it was read: TGTGCCAGCAGTTTACAGGGAAACACC. This sequence encodes CASSLQGNT. The full CDR3 is CASSLQGNTIYF.

In the case of this clone: The observed sequence ends 3 residues before the CDR3 terminus, with the missing tail filled in from the germline J gene. The chain joins TRBV30 to TRBJ1-2; D is undetermined. V lost 5 bases and J lost 3, with 10 bases in between. Germline loops: CDR1 GTSNPN, CDR2 SVGIG (reference sequence). The CDR3 has 12 amino acids. Incomplete CDR3 DNA: TGTGCCTGGGGAGGGTCCCACTATGGC. Translating gives CAWGGSHYG. The whole CDR3 sequence reads CAWGGSHYGYTF.

Comment on this clone: Read data end 3 residues before the CDR3 end; the end is taken from the germline J gene. This chain links TRBV6-1 with TRBJ2-4, with TRBD2 as a possible D gene (5 bases). The CDR3 loop spans 14 amino acids. Trimming removed 4 bases from V and 6 bases from J, with 13 bases in between. Per the germline V gene, CDR1 is MNHNS and CDR2 is SASEGT. The CDR3 spells CASSGGLSGNIQYF. The sequenced part of the CDR3 DNA is TGTGCCAGCAGTGGAGGCTTAAGCGGAAACATT.

On this clone itself: The CDR3 end lies 3 residues beyond the end of the read and is filled in from the germline J gene. The chain links TRBV11-2 to TRBJ1-1; possible D gene TRBD1, 5 bases. V lost 3 bases to trimming and J lost 1 base, with 12 bases between them. Germline CDR1 and CDR2: SGHAT and FQNNGV. The CDR3 totals 15 residues. CDR3 residues: CASSLLGLTNTEAFF. CDR3 DNA (partial): TGTGCCAGCAGCTTGTTGGGACTGACGAACACTGAA.

Concerning this clone: The observed sequence ends 3 residues before the CDR3 terminus, with the missing tail filled in from the germline J gene. The chain links TRBV18 to TRBJ2-1; the D is unclear. The germline CDR1 and CDR2 sequences are KGHSH and LQKENI. Trimming shortened V by 2 bases and J by 0 bases, and 14 bases separated the two germline ends. The CDR3 covers 17 residues. The CDR3 sequence: CASSPDYAISSYNEQFF. The sequenced CDR3 bases are TGTGCCAGCTCACCAGATTACGCAATTAGCTCCTACAATGAG.

Remarks on this clone: The DNA ends 3 residues before the CDR3 does, and the rest of the CDR3 is filled in from the germline J gene. The chain couples TRBV7-6 to TRBJ2-3, with 14 bases fitting TRBD2. The CDR3 covers 16 residues. Germline trimming cut 5 bases from V and 2 bases from J; bases unmatched to any gene: 3. Germline assignment: CDR1 SGHVS and CDR2 FNYEAQ. The CDR3 is CASSPGLAGVTDTQYF. CDR3 DNA, as far as it was read: TGTGCCAGCAGCCCGGGACTAGCGGGGGTCACAGATACG. The full variable domain, rest sourced from reference TRBV7-6 and TRBJ2-3, is GAGVSQSPRYKVTKRGQDVALRCDPISGHVSLYWYRQALGQGPEFLTYFNYEAQQDKSGLPNDRFSAERPEGSISTLTIQRTEQRDSAMYRCASSPGLAGVTDTQYFGPGTRLTVL.

Regarding this clone: The CDR3 end falls 3 residues outside the read, so it is completed with the germline J gene. The chain carries TRBV10-2 and TRBJ1-1, with TRBD1 identical over 7 bases. The CDR3 is 14 amino acids. V was pared by 10 bases and J by 1 base, with 9 bases of the junction left unmatched. In germline, CDR1 is WSHSY, CDR2 SAAADI. CDR3 bases read: TGCGCCACCAGAGTGACAGGGACGAACACTGAA. Protein: CATRVTGTNTE. The full CDR3 reads CATRVTGTNTEAFF.